Shown below are 13 T cell receptor beta chains from a single sample sequenced in a study of cytomegalovirus exposure and HLA in healthy donors. Only in-frame clones appear in the TCRdb table, and some are missing; sequencing was by immunoSEQ multiplex PCR. Here the sample spans about 130,000 clones, roughly 89% being singletons. The sample comprised PBMCs. These receptors originate from a man aged 25-40 years in good health and CMV-seronegative.

The rearrangement joins TRBV28 to TRBJ2-3; TRBD2 agrees at 10 bases. Germline loops: CDR1 MDHEN, CDR2 SYDVKM. The junction had 5 bases not matched to a gene; V was cut back by 2 bases and J by 3 bases. This CDR3 has 16 amino acids. The CDR3 sequence: CASSLAASGGTDTQYF. As DNA, the CDR3 is TGTGCCAGCAGTTTAGCGGCTAGCGGGGGAACAGATACGCAGTATTTT.

This sequence joins TRBV7-9 and TRBJ2-1; D might be TRBD2 (6 bases). The CDR3 totals 15 residues. Trimming cost V 5 bases and J 5 bases, with 16 bases left between them. Looked up from germline, CDR1 is SEHNR and CDR2 is FQNEAQ (reference sequence). CDR3 sequence reads: CASSKRDFPNNEQFF. CDR3 coding DNA: TGTGCCAGCAGCAAAAGGGACTTCCCCAACAATGAGCAGTTCTTC.

The rearrangement uses TRBV7-9 and TRBJ2-1; 7 positions match TRBD2. The CDR3 totals 12 residues. Germline V gene lookup returns CDR1 SEHNR and CDR2 FQNEAQ (reference sequence). V shed 7 bases and J 9 bases; nucleotides not matched to a gene: 6. The CDR3 coding sequence is TGTGCCAGCACCCTAAGCGGGGTTGAGCAGTTCTTC. It codes for CASTLSGVEQFF.

The chain joins TRBV10-3 to TRBJ2-3; no reliable D call. Trimming left V 4 bases short and J 1 base short, with 6 bases between. This CDR3 comprises 13 residues. The germline CDR1 and CDR2 sequences are ENHRY and SYGVKD. This chain's CDR3 is CAISVQGTDTQYF. The DNA of the CDR3 is TGTGCCATCAGTGTCCAGGGCACAGATACGCAGTATTTT.

The V call is TRBV27, the J call TRBJ1-2, with D unclear. CDR3 length: 15 residues. The V end was cut by 2 bases, the J end by 2 bases, with 12 bases between. Germline lookup yields CDR1 MNHEY and CDR2 SMNVEV (reference sequence). As DNA, the CDR3 is TGTGCCAGCAGTTTAAGCGGGCTATTCAACTATGGCTACACCTTC. It yields the protein CASSLSGLFNYGYTF.

The chain employs TRBV19 and TRBJ2-3; 7 positions match TRBD2. The trim removed 6 bases at V and 7 bases at J, leaving 10 bases unmatched. The germline gives CDR1 LNHDA, CDR2 SQIVND (reference sequence). The CDR3 loop spans 14 amino acids. CDR3 coding DNA: TGTGCCAGTAGCAGGGCAGGGAGGGGAAATACGCAGTATTTT. Protein product: CASSRAGRGNTQYF. Full variable domain (remainder filled in from reference TRBV19 and TRBJ2-3): DGGITQSPKYLFRKEGQNVTLSCEQNLNHDAMYWYRQDPGQGLRLIYYSQIVNDFQKGDIAEGYSVSREKKESFPLTVTSAQKNPTAFYLCASSRAGRGNTQYFGPGTRLTVL.

The chain recombines TRBV6-6 with TRBJ2-7, with D perhaps TRBD2 (7 bases). Germline V lookup: CDR1 MNHNY, CDR2 SVGAGI (reference sequence). V gave up 0 bases and J gave up 6 bases, with 15 bases separating them. The CDR3 runs 15 residues. DNA of the CDR3: TGTGCCAGCAGTTACTCGATGGGGGGGGCCTTCGAGCAGTACTTC. Amino acids: CASSYSMGGAFEQYF.

The CDR3 is CASSLVKTGELNTEAFF. The CDR3 nucleotides read TGCGCCAGCAGCTTGGTGAAAACAGGGGAATTGAACACTGAAGCTTTCTTT. The chain employs TRBV5-1 and TRBJ1-1, with 7 bases lining up with TRBD1. The junction had 8 bases not matched to a gene; V was cut back by 0 bases and J by 0 bases. Germline values: CDR1 SGHRS, CDR2 YFSETQ. The CDR3 runs 17 residues.

The rearrangement links TRBV5-3 to TRBJ1-6, with a tentative D call TRBD1 (5 bases). TRBV5-3 is assigned to the ORF class and has an uncertain function. CDR3 length: 15 amino acids. V lost 2 bases to trimming and J lost 10 bases, with 16 bases between them. The CDR3 DNA is TGTGCCAGAAGCTTCCCACCCTCGACAGTGTCACCCCTCCACTTT. This translates into CARSFPPSTVSPLHF.

The gene calls are TRBV27 and TRBJ1-2; TRBD1 matches at 8 bases. The CDR3 is 15 amino acids. CDR1 and CDR2 (germline): MNHEY, SMNVEV (reference sequence). With V trimmed by 5 bases and J by 5 bases, 10 bases remained unmatched. The CDR3 sequence is CASSLDRGGWYGYTF. The CDR3 DNA reads as TGTGCCAGCAGTCTAGACAGGGGAGGGTGGTATGGCTACACCTTC.

The chain uses TRBV9 and TRBJ2-3; the match to TRBD2 covers 14 bases. J lost 5 bases, V lost 4 bases, and 6 bases had no gene match. CDR1 is SGDLS and CDR2 is YYNGEE in the germline V gene. The CDR3 contains 16 residues. The CDR3 loop reads CASSSRLAGGRDTQYF. CDR3 nucleotide sequence: TGTGCCAGCAGCTCCCGACTAGCGGGGGGGAGAGATACGCAGTATTTT. The full variable domain, rest sourced from reference TRBV9 and TRBJ2-3, is DSGVTQTPKHLITATGQRVTLRCSPRSGDLSVYWYQQSLDQGLQFLIQYYNGEERAKGNILERFSAQQFPDLHSELNLSSLELGDSALYFCASSSRLAGGRDTQYFGPGTRLTVL.

The chain is built from TRBV6-1 and TRBJ1-5, with D possibly being TRBD1 (6 bases). The CDR3 contains 15 residues. Per germline, CDR1 MNHNS and CDR2 SASEGT. Trimming left V 8 bases short and J 8 bases short, with 22 bases between. DNA of the CDR3: TGTGCCAGCCTCCTTTATTGGGGGCCTTACGAGCCCCAGCATTTT. Amino acids: CASLLYWGPYEPQHF.

The chain employs TRBV10-3 and TRBJ2-5, with D possibly TRBD1 on 5 matching bases. Trimming took off 0 bases at V and 1 base at J, with 12 bases between the two ends. The CDR3 consists of 16 residues. CDR1 and CDR2 (germline): ENHRY, SYGVKD. The CDR3 region has the DNA TGTGCCATCAGTGAGTCTCCCGGGCAGGGCCAAGAGACCCAGTACTTC. Its protein product is CAISESPGQGQETQYF.